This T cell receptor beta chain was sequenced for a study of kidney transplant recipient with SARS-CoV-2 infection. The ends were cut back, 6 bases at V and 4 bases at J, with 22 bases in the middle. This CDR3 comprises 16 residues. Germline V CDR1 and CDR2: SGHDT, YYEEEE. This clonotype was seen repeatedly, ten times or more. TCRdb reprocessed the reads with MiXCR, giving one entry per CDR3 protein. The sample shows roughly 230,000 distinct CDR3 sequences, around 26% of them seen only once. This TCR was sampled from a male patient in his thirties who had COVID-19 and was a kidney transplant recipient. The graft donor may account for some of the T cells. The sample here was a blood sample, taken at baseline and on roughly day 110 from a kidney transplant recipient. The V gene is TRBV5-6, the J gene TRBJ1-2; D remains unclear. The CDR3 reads CASNILNSRKTYGYTF. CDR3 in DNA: TGTGCCAGCAACATACTCAATAGTCGAAAGACCTATGGCTACACCTTC. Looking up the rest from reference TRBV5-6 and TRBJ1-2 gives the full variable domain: DAGVTQSPTHLIKTRGQQVTLRCSPKSGHDTVSWYQQALGQGPQFIFQYYEEEERQRGNFPDRFSGHQFPNYSSELNVNALLLGDSALYLCASNILNSRKTYGYTFGSGTRLTVV.